This TCR beta chain is from a study of T cells in Graves' hyperthyroidism and ophthalmopathy (dated by TCRdb to the late 2010s). Background for the entire study: Peripheral blood samples were taken at the time of initial diagnosis, prior to any treatment. To identify TCR V-J signatures that set the groups apart, the researchers used a discovery cohort of 90 to 100 patients, made up of 40 to 45 with Graves' ophthalmopathy and some 55 with stable Graves' hyperthyroidism. An independent validation cohort of under 20 hyperthyroidism patients and approximately 16 patients who later progressed to ophthalmopathy tested prospective prediction of ophthalmopathy. For training and testing, the 100 or so patients in the discovery cohort were randomly divided in a 7:3 ratio. In more than five Graves' hyperthyroidism patients, the study also compared T-cell repertoires from thyroid tissue with T-cell repertoires from blood. After blood sampling, hyperthyroidism patients were treated with methimazole at a starting dose of 30 mg daily, and ophthalmopathy patients were treated with high-dose intravenous methylprednisolone. According to the paper, TCR Vbeta CDR3 sequencing was carried out on roughly 130 peripheral blood samples, which came from around 43 ophthalmopathy, around 75 hyperthyroidism and roughly 17 progressor patients.

This clonotype was seen repeatedly, ten times or more. Its antigen specificity is not known. Base qualities were left out, and no much larger clone turns up one base away. The CDR3, from cysteine to phenylalanine, totals 14 residues. Solely the CDR3 DNA is kept, with 42 bases framed from the first base. V is pared back by 2 bases and J by 9 bases, with 11 bases lying between the germline termini. CDR1 SGHTA and CDR2 FQGTGA are derived from the germline V gene. TCR beta CDR3 regions were amplified from RNA transcripts. The first round of RT-PCR for the TCR CDR3 was performed with the HTBI primer set and the Qiagen OneStep RT-PCR kit. A second multiplex PCR round built the libraries, followed by size selection and purification. Sequencing of the libraries was done on an Illumina HiSeq2000 using paired-end 100 bp reads. As for the original processing: Raw data were processed with SOAPnuke, discarding reads with adapters, uncalled bases, mean Phred below 15, or no exact constant-primer or identifier match. High-quality paired reads were merged using COPE v1.2.5, and each unique nucleotide sequence was defined as a clonotype. Clonotypes were aligned to IMGT TRBV, TRBD and TRBJ reference segments using MiTCR v1.1. The analysis was restricted to V-J combinations with a frequency above 0.0001, which together covered just over 99% of the repertoires. A TCS score was defined as the ratio of F50 (clonal expansion) to E x V (chaos), with BLOSUM62-based TCRdist applied between CDR3 peptides within each V-J. Welch's t-statistics and random forest reduced around 510 V-J features to around 14, which were used in a naive Bayes classifier (R e1071). The Morisita-Horn index was used to measure how similar the thyroid and blood repertoires were. Using fastp trimming at Q25 and MiXCR clonotype assembly, TCRdb reanalyzed the public sequencing data and kept in-frame beta chains. A single entry per CDR3 protein holds the most common genes and DNA from its merged rows. These V and J calls are TCRdb output, not the study's own analysis. Recorded for this sample are approximately 610,000 distinct CDR3 sequences; approximately 15% of them occurred a single time. Approximately 4.2% of the sample lies in the top ten.

On the study overall, not on this receptor specifically: Most expanded thyroid clonotypes (frequency above 0.001) were also detected in blood, a finding suggesting that blood repertoires may reflect thyroid immune responses. In validation, the model predicted progression to ophthalmopathy a median of approximately 6.3 months before onset, with 65% to 71% sensitivity and about 72% specificity. Sample size was not statistically predetermined, and blinding of investigators to group allocation was not performed. In cross-validation, a model built on a 13 V-J signature told ophthalmopathy apart from stable hyperthyroidism with 85% to 90% sensitivity and roughly 81% specificity, and in testing the same model reached 80%/75%.

Moderately to severely active disease, a Clinical Activity Score of at least 3, a NOSPECS grade of at least 4, and a duration under 3 months were present in ophthalmopathy patients. Patients with uncontrolled infections, other autoimmune diseases, pregnancy or lactation were excluded. Diagnoses were based on clinical symptoms, serum thyroxine and TRAb, thyroid ultrasound and orbital computed tomography. PBMCs were separated from 10 ml of fresh peripheral blood using Ficoll-Paque density gradient centrifugation. Trizol reagent was used to extract total RNA, and RNA quality was then checked on an Agilent 2100 Bioanalyzer.

The TCR sequence derives from a woman aged 40 to 55 with Graves' ophthalmopathy. The sequence is built from TRBV7-3 and TRBJ1-6, with no confidently assigned D gene. The source material was blood. The bases are TGTGCCAGCAGCTTACGCCCAGTCGTTTCACCCCTCCACTTT. This gives the protein CASSLRPVVSPLHF.